The clone carrying this T cell receptor (beta chain) has a count of ten or more. The sample originates from a study of blood T cell repertoires in COVID-19. Study details: The study drew acute and convalescent COVID-19 samples from the United States, Italy and Spain.

Per the study methods: Reference gene primers were amplified, and this amplification served to estimate nucleated cell counts. Using immunoSEQ multiplex PCR, the repertoire was profiled, and TCRdb retains in-frame clones only, with some absent. Clonal size and the V and J genes are those of that table, whereas D and trimming came from the DNA. This sample yields 200,000 to 250,000 clones, of which more than 80% are seen a single time; 5.5% belongs to the top ten. Germline CDR1 reads MDHEN; CDR2 reads SYDVKM. CDR3 length: 15 residues. V shed 6 bases and J 1 base; nucleotides not matched to a gene: 8. The material sequenced was peripheral blood. The chain uses TRBV28 and TRBJ2-7; 8 bases match TRBD1. The origin of this receptor is a human donor in a cohort sampled during active COVID-19. For the CDR3, the DNA is TGTGCCAGCAGGCGGTTTTGGGACAGGTCCTACGAGCAGTACTTC. Translating it yields CASRRFWDRSYEQYF.